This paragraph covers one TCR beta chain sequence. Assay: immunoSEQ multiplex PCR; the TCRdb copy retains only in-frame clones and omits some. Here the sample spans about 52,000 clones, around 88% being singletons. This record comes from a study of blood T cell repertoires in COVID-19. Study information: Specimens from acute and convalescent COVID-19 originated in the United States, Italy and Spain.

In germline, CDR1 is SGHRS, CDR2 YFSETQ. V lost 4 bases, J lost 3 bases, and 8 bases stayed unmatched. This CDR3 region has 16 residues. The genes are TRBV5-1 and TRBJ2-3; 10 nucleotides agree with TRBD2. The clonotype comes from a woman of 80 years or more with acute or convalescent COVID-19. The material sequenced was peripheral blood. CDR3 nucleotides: TGCGCCAGCAGCCCCCCGGGACTAGCGAGAACAGATACGCAGTATTTT. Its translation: CASSPPGLARTDTQYF.